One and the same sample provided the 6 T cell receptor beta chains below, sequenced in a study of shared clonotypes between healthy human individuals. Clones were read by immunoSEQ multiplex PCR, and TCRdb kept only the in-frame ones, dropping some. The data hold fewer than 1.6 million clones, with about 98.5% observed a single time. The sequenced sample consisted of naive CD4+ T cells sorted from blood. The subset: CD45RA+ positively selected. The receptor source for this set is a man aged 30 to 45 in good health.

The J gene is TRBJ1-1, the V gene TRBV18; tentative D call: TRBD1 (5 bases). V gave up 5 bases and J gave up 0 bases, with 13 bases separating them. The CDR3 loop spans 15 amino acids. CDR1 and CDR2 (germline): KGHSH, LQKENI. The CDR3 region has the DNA TGTGCCAGCTCAACAGCTGGGACGGTGAACACTGAAGCTTTCTTT. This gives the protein CASSTAGTVNTEAFF. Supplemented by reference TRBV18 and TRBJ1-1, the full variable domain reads NAGVMQNPRHLVRRRGQEARLRCSPMKGHSHVYWYRQLPEEGLKFMVYLQKENIIDESGMPKERFSAEFPKEGPSILRIQQVVRGDSAAYFCASSTAGTVNTEAFFGQGTRLTVV.

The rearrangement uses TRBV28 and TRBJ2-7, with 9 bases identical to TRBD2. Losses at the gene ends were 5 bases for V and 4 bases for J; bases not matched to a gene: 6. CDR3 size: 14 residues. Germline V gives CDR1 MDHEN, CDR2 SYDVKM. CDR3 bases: TGTGCCAGCAGTATCCGAACTAGCGGGTACGAGCAGTACTTC. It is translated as CASSIRTSGYEQYF.

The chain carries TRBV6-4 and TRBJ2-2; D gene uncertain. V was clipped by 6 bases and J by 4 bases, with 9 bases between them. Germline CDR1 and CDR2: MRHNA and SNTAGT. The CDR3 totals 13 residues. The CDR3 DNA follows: TGTGCCAGCAGAGAAGCGTTCACCGGGGAGCTGTTTTTT. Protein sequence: CASREAFTGELFF.

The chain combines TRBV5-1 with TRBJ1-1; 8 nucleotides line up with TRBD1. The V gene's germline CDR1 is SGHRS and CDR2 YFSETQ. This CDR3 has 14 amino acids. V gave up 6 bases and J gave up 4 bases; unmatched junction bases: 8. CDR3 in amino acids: CASNVQGAGTEAFF. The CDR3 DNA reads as TGCGCCAGCAACGTCCAGGGGGCGGGCACTGAAGCTTTCTTT.

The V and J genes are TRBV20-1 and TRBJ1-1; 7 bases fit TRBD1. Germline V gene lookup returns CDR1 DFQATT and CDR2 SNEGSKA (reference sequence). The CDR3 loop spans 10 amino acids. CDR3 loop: CTGTELEAFF. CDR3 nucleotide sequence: TGCACCGGGACAGAGCTTGAAGCTTTCTTT.

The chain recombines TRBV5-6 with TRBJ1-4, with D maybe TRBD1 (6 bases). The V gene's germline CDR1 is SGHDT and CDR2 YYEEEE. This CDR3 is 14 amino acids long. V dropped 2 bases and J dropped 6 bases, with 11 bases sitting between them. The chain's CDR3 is CASSLAGHYEKLFF. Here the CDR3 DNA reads TGTGCCAGCAGCTTAGCGGGACATTATGAAAAACTGTTTTTT. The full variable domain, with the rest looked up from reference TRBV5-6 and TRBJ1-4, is DAGVTQSPTHLIKTRGQQVTLRCSPKSGHDTVSWYQQALGQGPQFIFQYYEEEERQRGNFPDRFSGHQFPNYSSELNVNALLLGDSALYLCASSLAGHYEKLFFGSGTQLSVL.